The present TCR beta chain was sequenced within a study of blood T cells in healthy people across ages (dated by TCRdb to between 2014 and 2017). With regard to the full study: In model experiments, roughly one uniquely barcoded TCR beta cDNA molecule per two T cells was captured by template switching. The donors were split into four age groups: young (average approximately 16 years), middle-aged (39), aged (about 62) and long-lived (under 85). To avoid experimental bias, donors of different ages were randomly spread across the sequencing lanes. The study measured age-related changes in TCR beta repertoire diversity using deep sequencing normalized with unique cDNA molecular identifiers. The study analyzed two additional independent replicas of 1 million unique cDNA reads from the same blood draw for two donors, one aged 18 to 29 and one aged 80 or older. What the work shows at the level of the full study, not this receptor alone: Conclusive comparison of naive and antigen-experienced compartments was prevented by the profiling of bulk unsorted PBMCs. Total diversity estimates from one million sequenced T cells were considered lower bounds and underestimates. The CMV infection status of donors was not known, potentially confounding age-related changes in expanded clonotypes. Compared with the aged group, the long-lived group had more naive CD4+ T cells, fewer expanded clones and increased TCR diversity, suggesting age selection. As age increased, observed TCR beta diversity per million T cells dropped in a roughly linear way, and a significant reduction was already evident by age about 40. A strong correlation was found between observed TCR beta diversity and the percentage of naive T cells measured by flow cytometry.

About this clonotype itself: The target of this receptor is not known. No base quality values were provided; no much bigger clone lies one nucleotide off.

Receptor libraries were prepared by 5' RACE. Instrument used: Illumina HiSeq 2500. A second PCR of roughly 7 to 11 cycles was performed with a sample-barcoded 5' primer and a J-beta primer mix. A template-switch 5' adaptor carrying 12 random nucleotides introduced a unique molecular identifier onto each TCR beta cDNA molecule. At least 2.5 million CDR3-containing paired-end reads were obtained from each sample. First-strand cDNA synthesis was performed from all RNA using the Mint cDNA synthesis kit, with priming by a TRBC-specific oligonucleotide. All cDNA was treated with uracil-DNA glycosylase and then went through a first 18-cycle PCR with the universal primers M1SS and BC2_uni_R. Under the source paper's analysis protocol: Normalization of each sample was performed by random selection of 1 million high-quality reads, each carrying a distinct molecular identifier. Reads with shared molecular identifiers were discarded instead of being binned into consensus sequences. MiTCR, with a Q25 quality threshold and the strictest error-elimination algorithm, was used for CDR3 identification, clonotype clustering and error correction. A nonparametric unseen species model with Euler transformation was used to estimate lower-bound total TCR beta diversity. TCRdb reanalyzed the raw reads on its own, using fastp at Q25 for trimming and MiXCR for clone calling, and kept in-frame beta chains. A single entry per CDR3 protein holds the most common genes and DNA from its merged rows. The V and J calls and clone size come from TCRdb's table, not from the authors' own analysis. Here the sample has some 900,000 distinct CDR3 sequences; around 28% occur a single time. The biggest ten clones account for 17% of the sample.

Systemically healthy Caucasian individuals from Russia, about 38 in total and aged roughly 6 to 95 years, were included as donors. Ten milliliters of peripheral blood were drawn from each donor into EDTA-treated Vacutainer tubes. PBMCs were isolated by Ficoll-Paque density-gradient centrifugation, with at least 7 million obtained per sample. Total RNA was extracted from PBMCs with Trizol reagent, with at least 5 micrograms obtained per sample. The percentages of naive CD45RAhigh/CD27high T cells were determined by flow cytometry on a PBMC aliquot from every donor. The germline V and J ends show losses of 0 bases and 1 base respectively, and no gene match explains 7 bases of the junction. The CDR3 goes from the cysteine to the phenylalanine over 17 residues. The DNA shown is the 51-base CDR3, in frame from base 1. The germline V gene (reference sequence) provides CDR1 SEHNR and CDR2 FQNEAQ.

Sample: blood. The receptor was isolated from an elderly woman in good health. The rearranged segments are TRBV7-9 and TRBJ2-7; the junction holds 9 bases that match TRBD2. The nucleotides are TGTGCCAGCAGCTTAGCGCTGGGGCTAGCGGGGTCCTACGAGCAGTACTTC. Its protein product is CASSLALGLAGSYEQYF.